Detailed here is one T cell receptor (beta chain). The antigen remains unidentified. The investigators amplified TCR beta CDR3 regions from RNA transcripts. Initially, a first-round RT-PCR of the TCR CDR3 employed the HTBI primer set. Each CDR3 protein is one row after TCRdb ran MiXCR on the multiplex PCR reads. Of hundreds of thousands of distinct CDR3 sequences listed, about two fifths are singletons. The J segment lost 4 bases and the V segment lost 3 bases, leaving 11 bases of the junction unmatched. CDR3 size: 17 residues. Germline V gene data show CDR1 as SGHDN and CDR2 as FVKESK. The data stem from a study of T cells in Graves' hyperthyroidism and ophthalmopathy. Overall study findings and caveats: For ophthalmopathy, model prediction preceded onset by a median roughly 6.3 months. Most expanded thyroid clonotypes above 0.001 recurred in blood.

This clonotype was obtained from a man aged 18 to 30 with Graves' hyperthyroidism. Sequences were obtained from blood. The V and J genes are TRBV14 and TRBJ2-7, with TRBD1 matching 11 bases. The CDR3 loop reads CASSQVHRDRGLYEQYF. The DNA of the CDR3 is TGTGCCAGCAGCCAGGTTCACCGGGACAGGGGGTTATACGAGCAGTACTTC.